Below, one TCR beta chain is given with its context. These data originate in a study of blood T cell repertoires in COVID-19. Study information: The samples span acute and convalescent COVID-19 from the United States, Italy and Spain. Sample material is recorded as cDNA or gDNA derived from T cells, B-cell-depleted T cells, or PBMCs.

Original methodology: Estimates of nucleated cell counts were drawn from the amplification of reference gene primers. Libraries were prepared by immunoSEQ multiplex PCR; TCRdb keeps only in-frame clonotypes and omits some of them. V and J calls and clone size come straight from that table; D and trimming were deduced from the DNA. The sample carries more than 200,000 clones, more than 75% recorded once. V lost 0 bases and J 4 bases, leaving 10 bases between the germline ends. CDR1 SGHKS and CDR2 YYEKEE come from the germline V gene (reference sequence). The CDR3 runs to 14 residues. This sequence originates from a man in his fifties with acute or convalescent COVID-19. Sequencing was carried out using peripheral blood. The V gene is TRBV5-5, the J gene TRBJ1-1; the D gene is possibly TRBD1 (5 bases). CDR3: CASSLEGVSTEAFF. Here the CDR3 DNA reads TGTGCCAGCAGCTTGGAAGGGGTCTCCACTGAAGCTTTCTTT.